Shown below are 21 T cell receptor beta chains from a single sample sequenced in a study of T cells in Graves' hyperthyroidism and ophthalmopathy (dated by TCRdb to about 2019). Receptor amplification or capture employed multiplex PCR. These reads were obtained on an Illumina HiSeq 2000. TCR beta CDR3 regions were amplified from RNA transcripts. The first round of RT-PCR for the TCR CDR3 was performed with the HTBI primer set and the Qiagen OneStep RT-PCR kit. Using fastp at Q25 and MiXCR, TCRdb reprocessed the public reads and kept productive beta chains. Every entry covers one CDR3 protein and lists the most common genes and DNA from its rows. Here the sample has approximately 590,000 distinct CDR3 sequences; around 16% occur a single time. Jointly, the top ten make up 7.3% of the sample. Sequenced: blood. Every receptor here comes from a woman aged 25 to 39 with Graves' hyperthyroidism.

The chain couples TRBV24-1 to TRBJ2-7; D is possibly TRBD1 (5 bases). The CDR3 loop spans 14 amino acids. The V gene lost 4 bases and the J gene lost 8 bases, with 17 bases spanning the gap. The germline gives CDR1 KGHDR, CDR2 SFDVKD. The chain's CDR3 is CATSESHRSKKQYF. Here the CDR3 DNA reads TGTGCCACCAGTGAGAGCCACAGGAGCAAGAAGCAGTACTTC.

The rearrangement uses TRBV6-5 and TRBJ2-1, with D possibly being TRBD1 or TRBD2 (6 bases each). Trimming shortened V by 0 bases and J by 9 bases, and 9 bases separated the two germline ends. There are 13 residues in the CDR3. CDR1 and CDR2 from the germline V gene are MNHEY and SVGAGI. CDR3 nucleotides: TGTGCCAGCAGTTACTCCCCGGGGGCTGAGCAGTTCTTC. Protein sequence: CASSYSPGAEQFF.

This chain uses TRBV7-2 with TRBJ1-1; D unresolved. Trimming stripped 0 bases from V and 8 bases from J, with 7 bases between. The germline CDR1 and CDR2 sequences are SGHTA and FQGNSA. This CDR3 spans 12 amino acids. CDR3 DNA: TGTGCCAGCAGCTTAGCCTTTCGGGAAGCTTTCTTT. Translating it yields CASSLAFREAFF.

J is TRBJ1-5 and V is TRBV27; tentative D call: TRBD1 (5 bases). Trimming removed 6 bases from V and 4 bases from J, with 22 bases in between. The CDR3 extends over 17 amino acids. CDR1 MNHEY and CDR2 SMNVEV come from the germline V gene (reference sequence). The DNA for the CDR3 is TGTGCCAGCAGGAGCCGTCCGGGGGAGAAGGGGAATCAGCCCCAGCATTTT. Protein: CASRSRPGEKGNQPQHF.

The table lists this clonotype with many counts. The V gene is TRBV2, the J gene TRBJ1-1; D is ambiguous. Between the trimmed V and J ends, which lost 7 bases and 4 bases, there was a span of 7 bases. This CDR3 has 11 amino acids. Germline CDR1 SNHLY, CDR2 FYNNEI. DNA of the CDR3: TGTGCCAGCACGAAAGCCACTGAAGCTTTCTTT. Amino acid sequence: CASTKATEAFF.

In this sample, this clonotype turned up many times. Written as DNA, the CDR3 is TGTGCCAGCAGTTTCGGACAGGCTAAAGAGACCCAGTACTTC. Its translation is CASSFGQAKETQYF. The V gene is TRBV27, the J gene TRBJ2-5; 7 nucleotides agree with TRBD1. V lost 3 bases and J lost 3; bases outside the gene matches: 4. Germline V gene data show CDR1 as MNHEY and CDR2 as SMNVEV (reference sequence). The CDR3 totals 14 residues.

This clonotype has at least ten counts. The rearrangement links TRBV2 to TRBJ2-5; D is undetermined. CDR1 is SNHLY and CDR2 is FYNNEI in the germline V gene. Trimming stripped 2 bases from V and 6 bases from J, with 7 bases between. This CDR3 is 12 amino acids long. Written as DNA, the CDR3 is TGTGCCAGCAGTGAATTATCGAAGACCCAGTACTTC. It codes for CASSELSKTQYF. The full variable domain, rest sourced from reference TRBV2 and TRBJ2-5, is EPEVTQTPSHQVTQMGQEVILRCVPISNHLYFYWYRQILGQKVEFLVSFYNNEISEKSEIFDDQFSVERPDGSNFTLKIRSTKLEDSAMYFCASSELSKTQYFGPGTRLLVL.

This clonotype was observed at least ten times. The rearrangement joins TRBV7-2 to TRBJ2-1; 8 bases are a match to TRBD2. Germline loops: CDR1 SGHTA, CDR2 FQGNSA. Trimming at V came to 0 bases and at J to 4 bases, leaving 8 bases not matched to a gene. This CDR3 has 17 amino acids. In DNA form, the CDR3 reads TGTGCCAGCAGCTTAGCGCTACGGGAGGGCAAATACAATGAGCAGTTCTTC. This encodes CASSLALREGKYNEQFF. Using reference TRBV7-2 and TRBJ2-1 for the parts outside the CDR3, the full variable domain is GAGVSQSPSNKVTEKGKDVELRCDPISGHTALYWYRQSLGQGLEFLIYFQGNSAPDKSGLPSDRFSAERTGGSVSTLTIQRTQQEDSAVYLCASSLALREGKYNEQFFGPGTRLTVL.

This clonotype was counted at least ten times. V usage is TRBV12-3 or TRBV12-4 and J usage is TRBJ2-1; 10 bases align to TRBD2. The J segment lost 2 bases and the V segment lost 5 bases, leaving 3 bases of the junction unmatched. The CDR3 loop spans 15 amino acids. CDR3 in DNA: TGTGCCAGCAGTGGACTAGCGGACGCCTACAATGAGCAGTTCTTC. Amino acids: CASSGLADAYNEQFF.

The chain recombines TRBV5-1 with TRBJ2-3, with TRBD2 as a possible D gene (6 bases). This CDR3 spans 16 amino acids. Per germline, CDR1 SGHRS and CDR2 YFSETQ. Trimming took 0 bases from V and 2 from J, leaving 13 bases between them. CDR3 protein: CASSLGASASTDTQYF. CDR3 bases: TGCGCCAGCAGCTTGGGGGCTAGCGCCTCCACAGATACGCAGTATTTT.

The chain has TRBV6-5 and TRBJ2-1; D gene ambiguous. Germline loops: CDR1 MNHEY, CDR2 SVGAGI. The germline V and J ends were trimmed by 5 bases and 4 bases, with 9 bases remaining between them. CDR3 length: 13 residues. This CDR3 is CASSHRTYNEQFF. The CDR3 DNA is TGTGCCAGCAGTCACAGAACTTACAATGAGCAGTTCTTC.

This clonotype has ten or more counts. The chain recombines TRBV2 with TRBJ1-1, with D uncertain. The germline CDR1 and CDR2 sequences are SNHLY and FYNNEI. V lost 8 bases and J 5 bases, leaving 6 bases between the germline ends. CDR3 length: 10 amino acids. The chain's CDR3 is CASLQTEAFF. The CDR3 DNA follows: TGTGCCAGCTTGCAGACTGAAGCTTTCTTT.

The sample holds many counts of this clonotype. The chain has TRBV20-1 and TRBJ2-1; a possible D gene is TRBD2 (6 bases). Looked up from germline, CDR1 is DFQATT and CDR2 is SNEGSKA (reference sequence). The CDR3 totals 12 residues. CDR3 loop: CSGGLGGVEQFF. CDR3 sequence (DNA): TGCAGCGGGGGACTCGGTGGGGTCGAGCAGTTCTTC.

This clonotype was counted many times. The CDR3 region is CASSLRTGAILYSNQPQHF. CDR3 sequence (DNA): TGTGCCAGCAGTCTCCGGACAGGGGCGATACTATATAGCAATCAGCCCCAGCATTTT. The genes are TRBV28 and TRBJ1-5, with 9 bases fitting TRBD1. The CDR3 extends over 19 amino acids. In germline, CDR1 is MDHEN, CDR2 SYDVKM. The V segment lost 5 bases and the J segment 0 bases; nucleotides outside the gene matches: 14. Combining the CDR3 with reference TRBV28 and TRBJ1-5 gives the whole variable domain DVKVTQSSRYLVKRTGEKVFLECVQDMDHENMFWYRQDPGLGLRLIYFSYDVKMKEKGDIPEGYSVSREKKERFSLILESASTNQTSMYLCASSLRTGAILYSNQPQHFGDGTRLSIL.

This clonotype showed up just a few times. One junction end disagrees with the germline gene, perhaps due to a read error. This chain connects TRBV7-7 to TRBJ2-2, with 7 bases lining up with TRBD2. CDR3 length: 15 residues. CDR1 is SSHAT and CDR2 is FNYEAQ in the germline V gene (reference sequence). The CDR3 region is CASSSSSGNTGELFF. CDR3 DNA: TGTGCTAGCAGCTCTTCTAGCGGAAACACCGGGGAGCTGTTTTTT.

This clonotype was observed many times. This chain uses TRBV7-2 with TRBJ2-7; the D is unclear. The germline gives CDR1 SGHTA, CDR2 FQGNSA. CDR3 length: 12 amino acids. Trimming took off 3 bases at V and 2 bases at J, with 5 bases between the two ends. CDR3 region: CASSFNPYEQYF. The CDR3, as DNA: TGTGCCAGCAGCTTCAATCCCTACGAGCAGTACTTC.

There are many counts of this clonotype. The chain carries TRBV20-1 and TRBJ1-6, with D possibly matching TRBD1 (6 bases). Trimming shortened V by 0 bases and J by 4 bases, and 10 bases separated the two germline ends. Germline CDR1 and CDR2: DFQATT and SNEGSKA (reference sequence). The length of the CDR3 is 15 residues. The CDR3 sequence is CSARDATGYNSPLHF. As DNA, the CDR3 is TGCAGTGCTAGAGATGCCACAGGGTATAATTCACCCCTCCACTTT.

The V gene is TRBV12-5, the J gene TRBJ2-2; 8 bases fit TRBD2. CDR1 and CDR2 from the germline V gene are LGHNT and FRNRAP. The CDR3 is made up of 15 amino acids. V trimming: 2 bases; J trimming: 5 bases; junction bases outside the gene matches: 4. CDR3 residues: CASGLWTSWTGELFF. In DNA form, the CDR3 reads TGTGCTAGTGGTTTGTGGACTAGCTGGACCGGGGAGCTGTTTTTT.

There are many counts of this clonotype. The rearrangement uses TRBV9 and TRBJ2-1; D call uncertain. The CDR3 is 12 amino acids. The V and J ends lost 0 bases and 9 bases respectively, with 7 bases between them. Germline V gene sequence: CDR1 SGDLS, CDR2 YYNGEE. DNA of the CDR3: TGTGCCAGCAGCGTAGTTGATGGTGAGCAGTTCTTC. This gives the protein CASSVVDGEQFF. The variable domain in full, completed from reference TRBV9 and TRBJ2-1, reads DSGVTQTPKHLITATGQRVTLRCSPRSGDLSVYWYQQSLDQGLQFLIQYYNGEERAKGNILERFSAQQFPDLHSELNLSSLELGDSALYFCASSVVDGEQFFGPGTRLTVL.

This clonotype was recorded at least ten times. The chain couples TRBV30 to TRBJ2-7; the D gene is possibly TRBD1 (6 bases). Germline V gene sequence: CDR1 GTSNPN, CDR2 SVGIG (reference sequence). The CDR3 length is 14 residues. The V end was cut by 1 base, the J end by 1 base, with 11 bases between. The CDR3 sequence: CAWSAGTQSYEQYF. The CDR3 DNA reads TGTGCCTGGAGTGCCGGGACACAGTCCTACGAGCAGTACTTC.

This clonotype was seen ten or more times. The rearrangement joins TRBV27 to TRBJ2-2; D might be TRBD2 (5 bases). Germline V lookup: CDR1 MNHEY, CDR2 SMNVEV (reference sequence). This CDR3 has 22 amino acids. Trimming shortened V by 0 bases and J by 1 base, and 27 bases separated the two germline ends. The CDR3 nucleotides are TGTGCCAGCAGTTTATCTTTACGATTGTATGGTGAGGGAGTCATGAACACCGGGGAGCTGTTTTTT. As protein: CASSLSLRLYGEGVMNTGELFF.